One and the same sample provided the 14 T cell receptor beta chains below, sequenced in a study of cytomegalovirus exposure and HLA in healthy donors. PCR was performed using 60 Vbeta and 13 Jbeta primers. TCRdb keeps only in-frame clones here, not all; method: immunoSEQ multiplex PCR. The sample carries 150,000 to 200,000 clones, about four fifths recorded once. Sequencing was carried out using PBMCs. Receptors originate from a woman aged 25 to 39 in good health and CMV-seropositive.

The rearrangement links TRBV5-4 to TRBJ2-1; 7 bases are a match to TRBD2. V lost 2 bases, J lost 14 bases, and 10 bases stayed unmatched. The CDR3 is made up of 13 amino acids. CDR1 and CDR2 from the germline V gene are SGHNT and YYREEE (reference sequence). In DNA, the CDR3 is TGTGCCAGCAGCTTAGCGGGCGGGAGTAGGAAGTTCTTC. Translated, it gives CASSLAGGSRKFF. The full variable domain, rest sourced from reference TRBV5-4 and TRBJ2-1, is ETGVTQSPTHLIKTRGQQVTLRCSSQSGHNTVSWYQQALGQGPQFIFQYYREEENGRGNFPPRFSGLQFPNYSSELNVNALELDDSALYLCASSLAGGSRKFFGPGTRLTVL.

Only a few counts were recorded for this clone. V and J are TRBV27 and TRBJ2-7, with 12 positions matching TRBD2. V was clipped by 0 bases and J by 3 bases; unmatched bases: 21. The V gene's germline CDR1 is MNHEY and CDR2 SMNVEV (reference sequence). CDR3 length equals 22 residues. The CDR3 coding sequence is TGTGCCAGCAGTTTATCGAGTGACACCTGGCCTAGCGGGAGGGCCGGGCTCTACGAGCAGTACTTC. Its protein is CASSLSSDTWPSGRAGLYEQYF.

The chain recombines TRBV7-9 with TRBJ1-3, with D tentatively TRBD1 (6 bases). Per germline, CDR1 SEHNR and CDR2 FQNEAQ (reference sequence). The CDR3 is 15 residues long. Trimming removed 2 bases at V and 2 bases at J, with 10 bases between. The CDR3 region is CASSLIGQTGNTIYF. The CDR3 bases are TGTGCCAGCAGCTTAATAGGACAGACTGGAAACACCATATATTTT.

The rearrangement uses TRBV4-2 and TRBJ1-1; D ambiguous. Trimming removed 0 bases from V and 0 bases from J, with 11 bases in between. Germline V gene lookup returns CDR1 LGHNA and CDR2 YNFKEQ. The CDR3 is made up of 16 amino acids. This CDR3 is CASSQDTAGVNTEAFF. DNA for the CDR3: TGTGCCAGCAGCCAAGATACCGCCGGGGTGAACACTGAAGCTTTCTTT.

This clone has a single count. One end of the junction does not line up with germline, which may come from a read error. The chain carries TRBV7-7 and TRBJ2-3, with 9 bases fitting TRBD2. Germline V CDR1 and CDR2: SSHAT, FNYEAQ (reference sequence). The CDR3 spans 17 residues. The CDR3: CASSLSGVAGGVDTQYF. DNA for the CDR3: TGTGCTAGCAGCTTAAGTGGAGTCGCGGGAGGGGTAGATACGCAGTATTTT.

The chain uses TRBV19 and TRBJ1-2, with D possibly TRBD1 on 5 matching bases. Germline CDR1 and CDR2: LNHDA and SQIVND (reference sequence). The CDR3 runs to 14 residues. Deletions cut 8 bases from V and 3 bases from J, with 16 bases between. The DNA of the CDR3 is TGTGCCAGTCAAAGTAGCAGGGCTTACTATGGCTACACCTTC. It yields the protein CASQSSRAYYGYTF.

In this sample, this clone turned up a few times. The gene calls are TRBV11-2 and TRBJ1-2; no clear D. V was cut by 5 bases and J by 4 bases, with 11 bases left in between. Germline V CDR1 and CDR2: SGHAT, FQNNGV. The CDR3 covers 13 residues. CDR3 in amino acids: CASSPNLSYGYTF. The CDR3 DNA reads TGTGCCAGCAGCCCGAACTTATCCTATGGCTACACCTTC. The whole variable domain, filled in from reference TRBV11-2 and TRBJ1-2, reads EAGVAQSPRYKIIEKRQSVAFWCNPISGHATLYWYQQILGQGPKLLIQFQNNGVVDDSQLPKDRFSAERLKGVDSTLKIQPAKLEDSAVYLCASSPNLSYGYTFGSGTRLTVV.

The rearrangement uses TRBV2 and TRBJ1-1; D unclear. From germline, CDR1 is SNHLY and CDR2 FYNNEI. This CDR3 has 13 amino acids. The V end lost 3 bases, the J end lost 10 bases, and 15 bases lay between the germline ends. The CDR3, as DNA: TGTGCCAGCAGTGAGCCGCCCGGTCGTCGAGCTTTCTTT. It encodes CASSEPPGRRAFF.

This chain connects TRBV19 to TRBJ1-5; a weak D match, TRBD1 (5 bases). V lost 4 bases and J 4 bases, leaving 17 bases between the germline ends. This CDR3 has 16 amino acids. The germline CDR1 and CDR2 sequences are LNHDA and SQIVND (reference sequence). CDR3 sequence: CASSRPPTVRNQPQHF. Here the CDR3 DNA reads TGTGCCAGTAGTAGACCACCGACAGTGCGGAATCAGCCCCAGCATTTT.

This sequence joins TRBV28 and TRBJ2-2, with TRBD2 as a possible D gene (6 bases). With 8 bases removed from V and 5 bases from J, the gap between germline ends came to 21 bases. Germline V gives CDR1 MDHEN, CDR2 SYDVKM. The CDR3 has 16 amino acids. The CDR3 spells CASAYPRLGVTGELFF. The CDR3 DNA follows: TGTGCCAGCGCCTACCCGCGACTAGGGGTTACCGGGGAGCTGTTTTTT. Full variable domain (outside the CDR3, taken from reference TRBV28 and TRBJ2-2): DVKVTQSSRYLVKRTGEKVFLECVQDMDHENMFWYRQDPGLGLRLIYFSYDVKMKEKGDIPEGYSVSREKKERFSLILESASTNQTSMYLCASAYPRLGVTGELFFGEGSRLTVL.

This sequence joins TRBV9 and TRBJ1-1; D ambiguous. This CDR3 has 13 residues. Deletions cut 0 bases from V and 2 bases from J, with 5 bases between. The germline CDR1 and CDR2 sequences are SGDLS and YYNGEE. The CDR3 coding sequence is TGTGCCAGCAGCGTAGGTAGTAACACTGAAGCTTTCTTT. Its protein product is CASSVGSNTEAFF. The whole variable domain, filled in from reference TRBV9 and TRBJ1-1, reads DSGVTQTPKHLITATGQRVTLRCSPRSGDLSVYWYQQSLDQGLQFLIQYYNGEERAKGNILERFSAQQFPDLHSELNLSSLELGDSALYFCASSVGSNTEAFFGQGTRLTVV.

V and J are TRBV10-3 and TRBJ2-7, with 11 bases aligning to TRBD2. Germline CDR1 reads ENHRY; CDR2 reads SYGVKD. The CDR3 consists of 15 residues. V dropped 5 bases and J dropped 2; count of bases not matched to a gene: 5. CDR3 protein: CAISTGLAAPYEQYF. The CDR3 DNA reads TGTGCCATCAGTACGGGACTAGCGGCTCCCTACGAGCAGTACTTC.

The rearrangement links TRBV13 to TRBJ2-7, with 7 bases that match TRBD2. The CDR3 length is 14 residues. J lost 2 bases, V lost 5 bases, and 6 bases had no gene match. The germline CDR1 and CDR2 sequences are PRHDT and FYEKMQ (reference sequence). CDR3 bases: TGTGCCAGCAGCCTTAGCGGGTTGGCCTACGAGCAGTACTTC. Translating gives CASSLSGLAYEQYF.

The J gene is TRBJ2-7, the V gene TRBV7-9, with 11 bases that match TRBD2. The CDR3 spans 19 residues. V shed 1 base and J 4 bases; nucleotides not matched to a gene: 15. Germline V gene sequence: CDR1 SEHNR, CDR2 FQNEAQ (reference sequence). The CDR3 sequence: CASSLGPSGRSWNLYEQYF. DNA of the CDR3: TGTGCCAGCAGCTTAGGTCCTAGCGGGAGGTCTTGGAACCTTTACGAGCAGTACTTC.